In this sample, the clone carrying this T cell receptor (beta chain) turned up once. The data originate from a study of blood T cell repertoires in COVID-19. For the study at large: The cDNA or gDNA used as material had been derived from T cells, B-cell-depleted T cells, or PBMCs.

V was shortened by 3 bases and J by 12 bases, with 14 bases between the two germline ends. CDR1 is KGHDR, CDR2 SFDVKD, per germline. The CDR3 consists of 13 residues. In the original analysis: Estimation of nucleated cell counts was performed using reference gene primer amplification. Here immunoSEQ multiplex PCR was the method, and the copy in TCRdb shows in-frame clones only, minus some. Clonal size and the V and J genes are those of that table, whereas D and trimming came from the DNA. The sample has approximately 70,000 clones, more than 85% seen once. This TCR was recovered from a woman in her sixties or seventies with active COVID-19. The chain links TRBV24-1 to TRBJ2-1; D perhaps matches TRBD1 (6 bases). The sample was peripheral blood. The CDR3 loop reads CATSDPNTGSQFF. CDR3 sequence (DNA): TGTGCCACCAGTGATCCTAATACAGGGTCGCAGTTCTTC.